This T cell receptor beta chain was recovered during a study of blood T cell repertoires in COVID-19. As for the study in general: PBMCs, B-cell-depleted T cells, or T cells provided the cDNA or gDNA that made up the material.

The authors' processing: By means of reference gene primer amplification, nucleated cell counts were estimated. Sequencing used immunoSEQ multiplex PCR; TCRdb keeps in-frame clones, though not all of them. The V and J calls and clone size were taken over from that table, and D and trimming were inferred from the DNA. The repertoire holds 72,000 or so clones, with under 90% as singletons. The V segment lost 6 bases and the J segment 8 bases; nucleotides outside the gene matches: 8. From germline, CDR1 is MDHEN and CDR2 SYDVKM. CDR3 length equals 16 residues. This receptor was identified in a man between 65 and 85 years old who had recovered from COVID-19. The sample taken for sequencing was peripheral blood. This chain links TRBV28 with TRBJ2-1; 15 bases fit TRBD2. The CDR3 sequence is CASRGLAGGPRYEQFF. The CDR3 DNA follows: TGTGCCAGCAGGGGACTAGCGGGAGGCCCCCGCTATGAGCAGTTCTTC. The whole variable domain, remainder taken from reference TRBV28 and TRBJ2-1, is DVKVTQSSRYLVKRTGEKVFLECVQDMDHENMFWYRQDPGLGLRLIYFSYDVKMKEKGDIPEGYSVSREKKERFSLILESASTNQTSMYLCASRGLAGGPRYEQFFGPGTRLTVL.